The following is a T cell receptor (beta chain) sequence with its context. Antigen specificity is unknown. The sample is drawn from a study of cytomegalovirus exposure and HLA in healthy donors. Study outcomes and limitations: Most likely, a cluster of highly shared sequence variants arose as a sequencing artifact. A later analysis by the authors found several of the most significant clusters apparently linked to common viral pathogens. A later analysis revealed that TCR association rates differed between HLA loci, peaking at DRB1 and bottoming out at HLA-C. Among the CMV-associated chains, a few were confirmed in vitro as specific for CMV antigens.

The PCR was carried out with 60 Vbeta primers and 13 Jbeta primers. Sequencing used immunoSEQ multiplex PCR; TCRdb keeps in-frame clones, though not all of them. In the table there are 75,000 to 100,000 clones, more than 65% of which are singletons. The source material was PBMCs. This sequence was found in a man aged 60 to 69 in good health and CMV-seronegative.

The chain's CDR3 is CASTRGDHSGANVLTF. In nucleotides, the CDR3 is TGCGCCAGCACCAGGGGGGACCACTCTGGGGCCAACGTCCTGACTTTC. The chain carries TRBV5-1 and TRBJ2-6; D possibly corresponds to TRBD1 (7 bases). This CDR3 is 16 amino acids long. Per the germline V gene, CDR1 is SGHRS and CDR2 is YFSETQ. With 6 bases removed from V and 0 bases from J, the gap between germline ends came to 13 bases.